The 32 T cell receptor beta chains below come from one sample, sequenced in a study of T cells in women clearing cervical HPV infection. Libraries were prepared by immunoSEQ multiplex PCR; TCRdb keeps only in-frame clonotypes and omits some of them. This sample's clone table lists around 22,000 clones. Sequences were obtained from blood buffy coat. The receptors come from a woman between 18 and 70 years old with a cervical HPV16 infection that either progressed to CIN3+ or cleared (not recorded which).

As regards this clone: The CDR3 end is not reached by the read, which stops 3 residues before it; the germline J gene fills it in. The genes are TRBV2 and TRBJ1-1, with D maybe TRBD1 (5 bases). Germline V lookup: CDR1 SNHLY, CDR2 FYNNEI. This CDR3 region has 13 residues. CDR3 loop: CASSETLGEGAFF. CDR3 DNA, as far as it was read: TGTGCCAGCAGTGAAACTTTAGGGGAGGGA.

As regards this clone: The CDR3 end is not reached by the read, which stops 3 residues before it; the germline J gene fills it in. The chain recombines TRBV9 with TRBJ1-4, with 7 positions matching TRBD1. The CDR3 is 15 residues long. Germline loops: CDR1 SGDLS, CDR2 YYNGEE. J gave up 5 bases and V 4 bases, and 8 bases lay outside the gene matches. CDR3 protein: CASSLRDSWNEKLFF. The covered CDR3 bases are TGTGCCAGCAGCCTACGGGACAGCTGGAATGAAAAA. The complete variable domain, with remaining parts taken from reference TRBV9 and TRBJ1-4, reads DSGVTQTPKHLITATGQRVTLRCSPRSGDLSVYWYQQSLDQGLQFLIQYYNGEERAKGNILERFSAQQFPDLHSELNLSSLELGDSALYFCASSLRDSWNEKLFFGSGTQLSVL.

The CDR3 region is CASRRIQGFDQPQYF. CDR3 DNA, as far as it was read: TGTGCCAGCAGAAGAATACAGGGTTTCGATCAGCCG. This rearrangement joins TRBV2 to TRBJ2-3; D may be TRBD1 (6 bases). The CDR3 end lies 3 residues beyond the end of the read and is filled in from the germline J gene. The germline V gene encodes CDR1 SNHLY and CDR2 FYNNEI. CDR3 size: 15 residues.

About this clone: One end of the junction does not line up with germline, which may come from a read error. The sequenced part of the CDR3 DNA is TGTGCCTGCAGGACTAGCGGGAGATACAATGAG. Its translation: CACRTSGRYNE. The full CDR3 sequence reads CACRTSGRYNEQFF. The J gene is TRBJ2-1, the V gene TRBV5-4; TRBD2 matches at 13 bases. The read halts 3 residues ahead of the CDR3 end, with the missing end drawn from the germline J gene. This CDR3 region has 14 residues. Looked up from germline, CDR1 is SGHNT and CDR2 is YYREEE (reference sequence).

With regard to this clone: The read ends 3 residues early relative to the CDR3; the germline J gene fills the gap. V usage is TRBV19 and J usage is TRBJ2-1; TRBD2 aligns across 15 bases. Germline CDR1 and CDR2: LNHDA and SQIVND (reference sequence). This CDR3 is built from 17 residues. Trimming at V came to 7 bases and at J to 3 bases, leaving 7 bases not matched to a gene. CDR3 bases read: TGTGCCAGTACCGGGACTAGCGGGAGGTGGGGCTACAATGAG. Translated: CASTGTSGRWGYNE. The full CDR3 sequence reads CASTGTSGRWGYNEQFF. The full variable domain, rest sourced from reference TRBV19 and TRBJ2-1, is DGGITQSPKYLFRKEGQNVTLSCEQNLNHDAMYWYRQDPGQGLRLIYYSQIVNDFQKGDIAEGYSVSREKKESFPLTVTSAQKNPTAFYLCASTGTSGRWGYNEQFFGPGTRLTVL.

In the case of this clone: The read ends 3 residues early relative to the CDR3; the germline J gene fills the gap. The V gene is TRBV18, the J gene TRBJ1-2, with TRBD1 as a possible D gene (5 bases). CDR1 KGHSH and CDR2 LQKENI come from the germline V gene. This CDR3 comprises 16 residues. The CDR3 bases that were read are TGTGCCAGCTCACCACCTCTCTCCAGGGCAACAGATACC. Translation gives CASSPPLSRATDT. The entire CDR3 reads CASSPPLSRATDTYTF.

Worth noting for this clone: The read comes to an end 3 residues before the CDR3 does, leaving the germline J gene to fill in the end. This chain joins TRBV19 and TRBJ1-2; D ambiguous. This CDR3 has 18 amino acids. CDR1 and CDR2 (germline): LNHDA, SQIVND (reference sequence). CDR3 residues: CASSIADASGVFYNDYTF. Incomplete CDR3 DNA: TGTGCCAGTAGTATAGCTGACGCTAGCGGGGTCTTTTACAATGAC.

The CDR3 loop is CASSTSGTGTDTYTF. The covered CDR3 bases are TGTGCCAGCAGCACGAGTGGTACAGGCACAGATACC. The chain has TRBV7-9 and TRBJ1-2; perhaps TRBD1 as D (5 bases). The missing CDR3 end, 3 residues past where the read stops, is filled in from the germline J gene. The CDR3 consists of 15 residues. Germline CDR1 is SEHNR and CDR2 is FQNEAQ (reference sequence).

Turning to this clone: The read gets to within 3 residues of the CDR3 end, and the germline J gene fills in the rest. This chain links TRBV11-2 with TRBJ2-3, with unresolved D. Germline V lookup: CDR1 SGHAT, CDR2 FQNNGV. CDR3 size: 12 residues. CDR3 amino acids: CASSLVEETQYF. CDR3 DNA, as far as it was read: TGTGCCAGCAGCTTAGTAGAAGAGACG.

For this clone: The read stops 3 residues short of the end of the CDR3; the missing end is completed from the germline J gene. V gene TRBV7-9 combines with J gene TRBJ1-2; D not certain. CDR3 length equals 15 residues. Germline lookup yields CDR1 SEHNR and CDR2 FQNEAQ (reference sequence). The part of the CDR3 DNA that was read is TGTGCCAGCAGCTTAGCGCGGAGTTCCTACAATGAC. Translated, it gives CASSLARSSYND. The whole CDR3 sequence reads CASSLARSSYNDYTF. Supplemented by reference TRBV7-9 and TRBJ1-2, the full variable domain reads DTGVSQNPRHKITKRGQNVTFRCDPISEHNRLYWYRQTLGQGPEFLTYFQNEAQLEKSRLLSDRFSAERPKGSFSTLEIQRTEQGDSAMYLCASSLARSSYNDYTFGSGTRLTVV.

Remarks on this clone: The read stops 3 residues short of the end of the CDR3; the missing end is completed from the germline J gene. This chain uses TRBV20-1 with TRBJ1-5, with D perhaps matching TRBD1 (5 bases). Between the trimmed V and J ends, which lost 4 bases and 2 bases, there was a span of 21 bases. The CDR3 is 17 amino acids. Per the germline V gene, CDR1 is DFQATT and CDR2 is SNEGSKA (reference sequence). The CDR3 spells CSANQAGMEVGNQPQHF. CDR3 DNA, as far as it was read: TGCAGTGCTAATCAAGCAGGGATGGAGGTCGGCAATCAGCCC.

Concerning this clone: The read comes to an end 3 residues before the CDR3 does, leaving the germline J gene to fill in the end. The chain has TRBV5-1 and TRBJ2-3; the D gene is possibly TRBD1 (5 bases). Germline assignment: CDR1 SGHRS and CDR2 YFSETQ. This CDR3 spans 14 amino acids. CDR3 amino acids: CASSLDSYPPSQYF. The CDR3 DNA, read in part, is TGCGCCAGCAGCTTAGACAGTTATCCCCCTTCG. The variable domain in full, with the rest retrieved from reference TRBV5-1 and TRBJ2-3, is KAGVTQTPRYLIKTRGQQVTLSCSPISGHRSVSWYQQTPGQGLQFLFEYFSETQRNKGNFPGRFSGRQFSNSRSEMNVSTLELGDSALYLCASSLDSYPPSQYFGPGTRLTVL.

On this clone itself: Read sequence stops 3 residues before the CDR3 end, and the germline J gene provides the missing end. The chain has TRBV7-2 and TRBJ2-3, with 11 bases matching TRBD2. CDR3 length: 15 residues. From germline, CDR1 is SGHTA and CDR2 FQGNSA. The CDR3 protein is CASSFSGGDRETQYF. CDR3 DNA (partial): TGTGCCAGCAGCTTTAGCGGGGGGGATAGGGAGACG.

About this clone: The missing CDR3 end, 3 residues past where the read stops, is filled in from the germline J gene. The V and J genes are TRBV20-1 and TRBJ1-5, with D tentatively TRBD1 (5 bases). This CDR3 comprises 15 residues. Germline CDR1 reads DFQATT; CDR2 reads SNEGSKA (reference sequence). Trimming took off 0 bases at V and 4 bases at J, with 13 bases between the two ends. This CDR3 is CSARDGQRGNQPQHF. Incomplete CDR3 DNA: TGCAGTGCTAGAGATGGGCAGCGGGGGAATCAGCCC.

Notes on this clone: Sequencing ends 3 residues short of the CDR3 end; the germline J gene provides the rest. The chain recombines TRBV30 with TRBJ2-1; D gene ambiguous. The V gene's germline CDR1 is GTSNPN and CDR2 SVGIG (reference sequence). V lost 1 base, J lost 4 bases, and 11 bases lay in between. The CDR3 has 14 amino acids. The CDR3 sequence is CAWSAAAPYNEQFF. The CDR3 bases that were read are TGTGCCTGGAGTGCGGCAGCGCCATACAATGAG.

As regards this clone: The CDR3 end lies 3 residues beyond the end of the read and is filled in from the germline J gene. The chain carries TRBV4-1 and TRBJ1-2; D ambiguous. In germline, CDR1 is MGHRA, CDR2 YSYEKL. This CDR3 spans 14 amino acids. The CDR3 loop reads CASKRLVRSDTYTF. The CDR3 bases that were read are TGCGCCAGCAAAAGACTAGTTAGGTCAGATACG.

This clone ranks as medium-sized in terms of frequency. The missing CDR3 end, 3 residues past where the read stops, is filled in from the germline J gene. The rearrangement uses TRBV30 and TRBJ2-3; 9 bases line up with TRBD2. CDR3 length: 15 residues. Losses at the gene ends were 2 bases for V and 3 bases for J; bases not matched to a gene: 6. Per the germline V gene, CDR1 is GTSNPN and CDR2 is SVGIG (reference sequence). Incomplete CDR3 DNA: TGTGCCTGGAGTATCAGCGGGGGGAGTACAGATACG. This gives the protein CAWSISGGSTDT. The full CDR3 reads CAWSISGGSTDTQYF.

Points on this clone: The CDR3 extends 3 residues past the end of the read, so its final part is completed from the germline J gene. In the same sample, other DNA sequences code for this CDR3. This chain uses TRBV20-1 with TRBJ1-3, with 10 bases identical to TRBD1. The CDR3 has 16 amino acids. The germline V gene encodes CDR1 DFQATT and CDR2 SNEGSKA (reference sequence). The CDR3 sequence: CSARDLDRGQETTIYF. The part of the CDR3 DNA that was read is TGCAGTGCTAGAGATCTTGACAGGGGGCAGGAAACCACG.

Turning to this clone: Coverage ceases 3 residues before the CDR3 finishes, and the germline J gene fills in the end. This chain uses TRBV7-9 with TRBJ1-1, with TRBD1 as a possible D gene (5 bases). CDR3 length: 12 amino acids. The V gene's germline CDR1 is SEHNR and CDR2 FQNEAQ (reference sequence). The CDR3 here is CASSLYDRGAFF. CDR3 bases read: TGTGCCAGCAGCTTGTACGACAGAGGA.

Remarks on this clone: Sequencing ends 3 residues short of the CDR3 end; the germline J gene provides the rest. The V and J genes are TRBV7-6 and TRBJ1-2, with D unclear. The CDR3 has 16 amino acids. Germline assignment: CDR1 SGHVS and CDR2 FNYEAQ. The CDR3 is CASSLGATSGKHDYTF. CDR3 DNA, as far as it was read: TGTGCCAGCAGCTTAGGGGCGACTAGCGGGAAGCACGAC.

In the case of this clone: The sequence runs out 3 residues before the end of the CDR3; the remainder is reconstructed from the germline J gene. V and J are TRBV18 and TRBJ1-2; no clear D. This CDR3 spans 14 amino acids. The germline V gene has CDR1 KGHSH and CDR2 LQKENI. The covered CDR3 bases are TGTGCCAGCTCACTTACCTTAGACTCCTATACC. This codes for CASSLTLDSYT. The CDR3 in its entirety is CASSLTLDSYTYTF.

In the case of this clone: Read data end 3 residues before the CDR3 end; the end is taken from the germline J gene. The V call is TRBV4-2, the J call TRBJ2-3, with TRBD2 identical over 10 bases. Unmatched junction bases numbered 5, after V lost 0 bases and J lost 5 bases. Germline V gene sequence: CDR1 LGHNA, CDR2 YNFKEQ. The CDR3 covers 16 residues. The CDR3 here is CASSQESGGALDTQYF. The sequenced CDR3 bases are TGTGCCAGCAGCCAAGAAAGCGGGGGGGCCTTAGATACG.

This clone is medium-sized by frequency. The observed sequence ends 3 residues before the CDR3 terminus, with the missing tail filled in from the germline J gene. This chain joins TRBV28 and TRBJ1-5, with D unresolved. Germline CDR1 MDHEN, CDR2 SYDVKM. This CDR3 is 16 amino acids long. The ends were cut back, 5 bases at V and 0 bases at J, with 14 bases in the middle. CDR3 sequence reads: CASSRSRGYSNQPQHF. The CDR3 DNA, read in part, is TGTGCCAGCAGTCGTTCACGGGGTTATAGCAATCAGCCC.

Note on this clone: The read terminates 3 residues before the CDR3 end, so the remaining end is supplied by the germline J gene. The chain recombines TRBV20-1 with TRBJ2-1; possibly TRBD1 for D (6 bases). The V end was cut by 0 bases, the J end by 4 bases, with 13 bases between. Germline lookup yields CDR1 DFQATT and CDR2 SNEGSKA (reference sequence). The CDR3 covers 15 residues. The part of the CDR3 DNA that was read is TGCAGTGCTAGAGATCATTGGGACATTTACAATGAG. Protein: CSARDHWDIYNE. The full CDR3 protein is CSARDHWDIYNEQFF.

Points on this clone: The read stops 3 residues short of the end of the CDR3; the missing end is completed from the germline J gene. This rearrangement joins TRBV20-1 to TRBJ2-5, with D tentatively TRBD2 (6 bases). V shed 0 bases and J shed 2 bases, with 13 bases lying between them. CDR1 is DFQATT, CDR2 SNEGSKA, per germline (reference sequence). The CDR3 runs 15 residues. The CDR3 region is CSARDHGLPQETQYF. The covered CDR3 bases are TGCAGTGCTAGAGATCACGGACTACCGCAAGAGACC.

Remarks on this clone: The read terminates 3 residues ahead of where the CDR3 ends, so the germline J gene completes it. The J gene is TRBJ1-5, the V gene TRBV19, with 9 nucleotides matching TRBD1. Germline V gene data show CDR1 as LNHDA and CDR2 as SQIVND (reference sequence). The CDR3 sequence is 14 residues long. Trimming removed 5 bases from V and 6 bases from J; junction bases left unmatched: 5. CDR3 sequence reads: CASSPTGGLQPQHF. The sequenced CDR3 bases are TGTGCCAGTAGTCCTACAGGGGGCCTTCAGCCC.

CDR3 sequence reads: CASSWSGQGAGETQYF. Incomplete CDR3 DNA: TGCGCCAGCAGCTGGAGCGGACAGGGGGCAGGGGAGACG. This rearrangement joins TRBV5-1 to TRBJ2-3, with 11 bases identical to TRBD1. From the germline J gene comes the end of the CDR3, since the read stops 3 residues before it. This CDR3 region has 16 residues. Germline V gene data show CDR1 as SGHRS and CDR2 as YFSETQ.

Concerning this clone: The read finishes 3 residues shy of the CDR3 end, and the germline J gene is used to complete it. This rearrangement joins TRBV5-1 to TRBJ2-5, with 13 bases that match TRBD2. Trimming cost V 4 bases and J 2 bases; bases outside gene matches: 5. Germline V lookup: CDR1 SGHRS, CDR2 YFSETQ. There are 16 residues in the CDR3. The sequenced CDR3 bases are TGCGCCAGCAGCGTGGGACTAGCGGGGATTCAAGAGACC. It specifies CASSVGLAGIQET. From start to end, the CDR3 is CASSVGLAGIQETQYF.

About this clone itself: The CDR3 end is not reached by the read, which stops 3 residues before it; the germline J gene fills it in. The chain recombines TRBV20-1 with TRBJ1-2; 7 nucleotides line up with TRBD1. Germline V gene sequence: CDR1 DFQATT, CDR2 SNEGSKA (reference sequence). With 6 bases clipped from V and 0 bases from J, the junction kept 7 bases outside the gene matches. This CDR3 has 14 amino acids. Here the CDR3 reads CSARRTGSNYGYTF. CDR3 DNA, as far as it was read: TGCAGTGCCAGAAGGACAGGCTCTAACTATGGC.

The CDR3 is CASSLGRGSQETQYF. The covered CDR3 bases are TGTGCCAGCAGCTTAGGGCGGGGAAGTCAAGAGACC. The V and J genes are TRBV7-9 and TRBJ2-5; D is perhaps TRBD2 (6 bases). The read falls 3 residues short of the CDR3 end, and the missing part is taken from the germline J gene. Per the germline V gene, CDR1 is SEHNR and CDR2 is FQNEAQ (reference sequence). The CDR3 loop spans 15 amino acids. The ends were cut back, 1 base at V and 2 bases at J, with 11 bases in the middle.

As to this clone: From the germline J gene comes the end of the CDR3, since the read stops 3 residues before it. V is TRBV13 and J is TRBJ2-3; 12 nucleotides match TRBD1. The CDR3 is 16 residues long. Germline loops: CDR1 PRHDT, CDR2 FYEKMQ (reference sequence). CDR3 DNA (partial): TGTGCCAGCAGCTTAGTGGGGACAGGGGGCTGGGAGACG. It specifies CASSLVGTGGWET. From start to end, the CDR3 is CASSLVGTGGWETQYF.

The covered CDR3 bases are TGTGCCAGCAGTCAACAGGGGGATGGC. Protein product: CASSQQGDG. The full CDR3 protein is CASSQQGDGYTF. The chain combines TRBV28 with TRBJ1-2; 8 nucleotides align to TRBD1. The DNA ends 3 residues before the CDR3 does, and the rest of the CDR3 is filled in from the germline J gene. The germline V gene encodes CDR1 MDHEN and CDR2 SYDVKM. CDR3 length: 12 amino acids. The trim removed 5 bases at V and 6 bases at J, leaving 2 bases unmatched.